A single sample is the source of the 8 T cell receptor beta chains below, sequenced in a study of blood T cells in healthy people across ages. PCR was performed a second time for roughly 7 to 11 cycles using a sample-barcoded 5' primer and a J-beta primer mix. A single record per CDR3 protein comes from TCRdb applying MiXCR to the 5' RACE reads. The sample has just over 1 million distinct CDR3 sequences; 40% to 50% are singletons. Sequencing input: blood. The receptors shown here come from a woman aged 55-70 years in good health.

This clonotype was seen only once. The J gene is TRBJ2-5, the V gene TRBV7-3, with D perhaps matching TRBD2 (6 bases). Deletions cut 0 bases from V and 9 bases from J, with 17 bases between. Germline lookup yields CDR1 SGHTA and CDR2 FQGTGA. The CDR3 is 15 amino acids. The CDR3 loop is CASSLTGAPGGAQYF. In DNA form, the CDR3 reads TGTGCCAGCAGCTTAACAGGGGCCCCAGGAGGGGCCCAGTACTTC.

This clonotype was found a few times. The rearrangement joins TRBV12-3 or TRBV12-4 to TRBJ1-5, with TRBD1 matching over 7 bases. The junction had 6 bases not matched to a gene; V was cut back by 6 bases and J by 4 bases. This CDR3 comprises 14 residues. DNA for the CDR3: TGTGCCAGCAGCCAGACAGGGCGGAATCAGCCCCAGCATTTT. Translated: CASSQTGRNQPQHF.

The chain employs TRBV20-1 and TRBJ2-3; 15 bases are shared with TRBD2. The germline V gene has CDR1 DFQATT and CDR2 SNEGSKA (reference sequence). The CDR3 totals 19 residues. Losses at the gene ends were 6 bases for V and 2 bases for J; bases not matched to a gene: 15. The CDR3 loop reads CSARSTGTSGRILTDTQYF. The DNA for the CDR3 is TGCAGTGCAAGGAGTACCGGGACTAGCGGGAGGATACTCACAGATACGCAGTATTTT.

This chain links TRBV20-1 with TRBJ1-2, with D hard to call. The germline gives CDR1 DFQATT, CDR2 SNEGSKA (reference sequence). V lost 4 bases, J lost 8 bases, and 8 bases lay in between. This CDR3 is 10 amino acids long. Here the CDR3 DNA reads TGCAGTGCTAAGGCCCGGGGCTACACCTTC. Protein sequence: CSAKARGYTF.

This chain uses TRBV6-6 with TRBJ1-2, with 8 nucleotides matching TRBD1. The CDR3 sequence is 14 residues long. Germline assignment: CDR1 MNHNY and CDR2 SVGAGI (reference sequence). After removal of 2 bases from V and 8 bases from J, the junction contained 7 bases not matched to a gene. In DNA form, the CDR3 reads TGTGCCAGCAGTTACCCGGACAGGGCAGGCGGCTACACCTTC. Protein: CASSYPDRAGGYTF.

V gene TRBV15 combines with J gene TRBJ2-5; 8 bases line up with TRBD2. V gave up 4 bases and J gave up 3 bases; unmatched junction bases: 4. Germline-derived CDR1 and CDR2 are LNHNV and YYDKDF (reference sequence). CDR3 size: 14 residues. This CDR3 reads CATSMGAGEETQYF. The DNA of the CDR3 is TGTGCCACCAGCATGGGAGCGGGGGAAGAGACCCAGTACTTC.

Worth noting for this clonotype: An end of the junction differs from the germline gene, which may be a read error. This chain connects TRBV4-1 to TRBJ2-1; D is possibly TRBD2 (6 bases). The J call may be in error: the DNA end matches TRBJ2-7 better. Germline lookup yields CDR1 MGHRA and CDR2 YSYEKL. The CDR3 length is 16 residues. The DNA for the CDR3 is TGCGTCAGCAGCCAAGGCACGGGAGTCTCTTACAATGAGCAGTACTTC. Its protein is CVSSQGTGVSYNEQYF.

The chain is built from TRBV5-1 and TRBJ2-3; D is perhaps TRBD2 (5 bases). V was pared by 3 bases and J by 0 bases, with 11 bases between. The CDR3 loop spans 15 amino acids. CDR1 SGHRS and CDR2 YFSETQ come from the germline V gene. CDR3 amino acids: CASSWELVSTDTQYF. CDR3 coding DNA: TGCGCCAGCAGCTGGGAGCTAGTGAGCACAGATACGCAGTATTTT.